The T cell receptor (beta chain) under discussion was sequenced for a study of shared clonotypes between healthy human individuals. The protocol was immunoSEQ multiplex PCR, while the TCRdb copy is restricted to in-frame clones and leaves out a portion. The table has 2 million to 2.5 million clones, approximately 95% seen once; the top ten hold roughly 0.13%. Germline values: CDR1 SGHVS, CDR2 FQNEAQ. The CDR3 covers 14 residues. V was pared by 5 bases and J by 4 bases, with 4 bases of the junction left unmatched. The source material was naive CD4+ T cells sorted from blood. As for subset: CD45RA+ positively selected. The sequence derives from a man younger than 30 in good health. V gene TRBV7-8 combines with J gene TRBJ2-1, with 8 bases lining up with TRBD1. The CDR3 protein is CASSTTGAYNEQFF. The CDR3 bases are TGTGCCAGCAGCACGACAGGGGCGTACAATGAGCAGTTCTTC.